This T cell receptor beta chain is drawn from a study of blood T cell repertoires in COVID-19. Whole-study context: Sites in the United States, Italy and Spain provided acute and convalescent COVID-19 samples. Sources were T cells, B-cell-depleted T cells, or PBMCs; the material itself was cDNA or gDNA.

Clones were read by immunoSEQ multiplex PCR, and TCRdb kept only the in-frame ones, dropping some. The table records approximately 310,000 clones, approximately 81% of them present only once. V dropped 3 bases and J dropped 3; count of bases not matched to a gene: 5. The CDR3 is made up of 14 amino acids. CDR1 and CDR2 (germline): SGDLS, YYNGEE. Individuals drawn from under 30 US areas were about 18 to 90 years old. Exposed participants encountered a COVID-19 case during the 2 weeks preceding study entry. The receptor's source is a woman aged 25 to 39 who had been exposed to COVID-19. This rearrangement joins TRBV9 to TRBJ1-1, with 7 bases lining up with TRBD1. Sequencing input: PBMCs or T cells enriched from blood (not recorded which). As DNA, the CDR3 is TGTGCCAGCAGCGGTAGAGGGGGCTACACTGAAGCTTTCTTT. Its translation is CASSGRGGYTEAFF. Based on the CDR3 plus reference TRBV9 and TRBJ1-1, the full variable domain is DSGVTQTPKHLITATGQRVTLRCSPRSGDLSVYWYQQSLDQGLQFLIQYYNGEERAKGNILERFSAQQFPDLHSELNLSSLELGDSALYFCASSGRGGYTEAFFGQGTRLTVV.